These T cell receptor beta chains were read from a single sample in a study of CD8 T cells in ankylosing spondylitis. TCRdb itself ran the 5' RACE reads through MiXCR, one entry per CDR3 protein. The table lists more than 600,000 distinct CDR3 sequences, 15% to 20% of them singletons, with under 20% in the top ten. Sequencing was done on a sample of blood, either unsorted or a sorted T cell fraction (not recorded which). Every receptor here comes from a male donor with ankylosing spondylitis. Both conserved end residues are part of each CDR3. D genes are given only for firm matches. Size tells how often a clone was seen (once, few, many) or the class of an expanded clone, and some rows leave it out.

size: few; length: 17; J: TRBJ2-3; D: -; V: TRBV4-3; DNA: TGCGCCAGCAGCCAAGATCGGGCCGGGAGTAGCACAGATACGCAGTATTTT; CDR3: CASSQDRAGSSTDTQYF
size: -; length: 16; J: TRBJ2-3; D: TRBD2; V: TRBV4-2; DNA: TGTGCCAGCAGCCAAGATCCTAGCGGTTCCACAGATACGCAGTATTTT; CDR3: CASSQDPSGSTDTQYF
size: -; length: 14; J: TRBJ2-3; D: TRBD2; V: TRBV29-1; DNA: TGCAGCGTTGAAGGCGGGGGGGGCACAGATACGCAGTATTTT; CDR3: CSVEGGGGTDTQYF
size: few; length: 16; J: TRBJ2-6; D: -; V: TRBV6-4; DNA: TGTGCCAGCAGTGCACAGGTTACTCCTGGGGCCAACGTCCTGACTTTC; CDR3: CASSAQVTPGANVLTF
size: -; length: 14; J: TRBJ1-1; D: TRBD1; V: TRBV3-1; DNA: TGTGCCAGCAGCTTCCGGGACAGAGGGACTGAAGCTTTCTTT; CDR3: CASSFRDRGTEAFF
size: -; length: 13; J: TRBJ2-7; D: -; V: TRBV20-1; DNA: TGCAGTGCTCCCCATACAGGGTTAGGCGAGCAGTACTTC; CDR3: CSAPHTGLGEQYF
size: -; length: 14; J: TRBJ1-4; D: TRBD1; V: TRBV12-3/TRBV12-4; DNA: TGTGCCAGCAGACGACAGGGCGGGAATGAAAAACTGTTTTTT; CDR3: CASRRQGGNEKLFF
size: few; length: 14; J: TRBJ1-1; D: -; V: TRBV18; DNA: TGTGCCAGCTCGGATTCCAGGGCTGGCACTGAAGCTTTCTTT; CDR3: CASSDSRAGTEAFF
size: many; length: 15; J: TRBJ1-4; D: TRBD1; V: TRBV5-1; DNA: TGCGCCAGCAGTCGACCGGGACAGGGGGGTGAAAAACTGTTTTTT; CDR3: CASSRPGQGGEKLFF
size: few; length: 12; J: TRBJ1-1; D: -; V: TRBV30; DNA: TGTGCCTGGAGTGTACGAGGGAGTGAAGCTTTCTTT; CDR3: CAWSVRGSEAFF
size: many; length: 12; J: TRBJ2-5; D: -; V: TRBV3-1; DNA: TGTGCCAGCAGCCAGGACCAAGAGACCCAGTACTTC; CDR3: CASSQDQETQYF
size: few; length: 14; J: TRBJ2-1; D: TRBD2; V: TRBV29-1; DNA: TGCAGCGTTGAAGGGCGGGGGGCTCCCAATGAGCAGTTCTTC; CDR3: CSVEGRGAPNEQFF
size: -; length: 18; J: TRBJ2-2; D: -; V: TRBV12-3/TRBV12-4; DNA: TGTGCCAGCAAGGGGCACGCGACGGGACACCTATCCACCGGGGAGCTGTTTTTT; CDR3: CASKGHATGHLSTGELFF
size: -; length: 14; J: TRBJ2-5; D: -; V: TRBV12-3/TRBV12-4; DNA: TGTGCCAGCAGTATCCCGGGCCGGCTGGAGACCCAGTACTTC; CDR3: CASSIPGRLETQYF
size: -; length: 16; J: TRBJ2-1; D: TRBD2; V: TRBV2; DNA: TGTGCCAGCTGTCCTAGCGGGGCACCTCTCTACAATGAGCAGTTCTTC; CDR3: CASCPSGAPLYNEQFF
size: -; length: 15; J: TRBJ2-3; D: TRBD2; V: TRBV29-1; DNA: TGCAGCGTGGGAAGGACTAGCGGGGGTACAGATACGCAGTATTTT; CDR3: CSVGRTSGGTDTQYF
size: -; length: 13; J: TRBJ2-7; D: -; V: TRBV20-1; DNA: TGCAGTGCTATGGGGGAAAACCACTACGAGCAGTACTTC; CDR3: CSAMGENHYEQYF
size: -; length: 17; J: TRBJ2-3; D: TRBD2; V: TRBV2; DNA: TGTGCCAGCAGGAAGGGACTAGCGGGAGGAGGTACAGATACGCAGTATTTT; CDR3: CASRKGLAGGGTDTQYF
size: -; length: 14; J: TRBJ2-5; D: TRBD1; V: TRBV12-3/TRBV12-4; DNA: TGTGCCAGCAACCCGGGACAGGGTTTCGAGACCCAGTACTTC; CDR3: CASNPGQGFETQYF
size: few; length: 12; J: TRBJ1-1; D: -; V: TRBV29-1; DNA: TGCAGCGTTGAACGGACGGGAGTGTCAGCTTTCTTT; CDR3: CSVERTGVSAFF
size: many; length: 13; J: TRBJ1-4; D: TRBD1; V: TRBV5-1; DNA: TGCGCCAGCAGCGGGGGACAGAGTTCGAAACTGTTTTTT; CDR3: CASSGGQSSKLFF
size: -; length: 12; J: TRBJ1-6; D: TRBD1; V: TRBV20-1; DNA: TGCAGCGGAGCAGGGGGGAGTTCACCCCTCCACTTT; CDR3: CSGAGGSSPLHF
size: few; length: 13; J: TRBJ2-7; D: -; V: TRBV12-3/TRBV12-4; DNA: TGTGCCAGTTCGGACACCAACTCCTACGAGCAGTACTTC; CDR3: CASSDTNSYEQYF
size: few; length: 17; J: TRBJ2-1; D: TRBD2; V: TRBV20-1; DNA: TGCAGTGCCGCCGACTTCGGACTAGCGGGAGGGCCGAATGAGCAGTTCTTC; CDR3: CSAADFGLAGGPNEQFF
size: -; length: 12; J: TRBJ2-1; D: -; V: TRBV20-1; DNA: TGCAGTGCTATAGGACCGGGCAATGAGCAGTTCTTC; CDR3: CSAIGPGNEQFF
size: few; length: 12; J: TRBJ2-7; D: -; V: TRBV12-3/TRBV12-4; DNA: TGTGCTCAGTTGGCGCTAATGGACGAGCAGTACTTC; CDR3: CAQLALMDEQYF
size: -; length: 15; J: TRBJ1-1; D: TRBD1; V: TRBV27; DNA: TGTGCCAGCAGTTTATCACAGGGGGTTGAAACTGAAGCTTTCTTT; CDR3: CASSLSQGVETEAFF